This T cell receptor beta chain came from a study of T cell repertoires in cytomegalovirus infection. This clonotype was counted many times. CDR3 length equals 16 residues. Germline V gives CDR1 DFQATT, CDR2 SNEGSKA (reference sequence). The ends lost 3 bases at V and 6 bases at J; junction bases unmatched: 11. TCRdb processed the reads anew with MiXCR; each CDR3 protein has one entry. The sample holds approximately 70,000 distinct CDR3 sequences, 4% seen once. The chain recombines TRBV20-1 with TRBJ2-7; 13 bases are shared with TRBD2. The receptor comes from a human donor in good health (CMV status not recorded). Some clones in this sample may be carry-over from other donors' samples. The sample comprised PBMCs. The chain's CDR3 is CSASPGRLAGGIEQYF. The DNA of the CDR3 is TGCAGTGCTAGTCCCGGAAGACTAGCGGGGGGCATCGAGCAGTACTTC.